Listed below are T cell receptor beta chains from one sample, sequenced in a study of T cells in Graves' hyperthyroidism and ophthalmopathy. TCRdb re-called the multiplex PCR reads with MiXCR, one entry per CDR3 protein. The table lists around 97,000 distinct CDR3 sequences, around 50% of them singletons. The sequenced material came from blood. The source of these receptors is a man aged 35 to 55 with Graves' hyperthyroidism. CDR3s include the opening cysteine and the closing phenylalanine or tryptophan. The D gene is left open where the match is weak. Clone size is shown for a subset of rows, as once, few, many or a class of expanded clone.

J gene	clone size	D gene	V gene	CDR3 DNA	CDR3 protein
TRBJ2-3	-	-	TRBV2	TGTGCCAGCAGTGTAGGAACTGATTTT	CASSVGTDF
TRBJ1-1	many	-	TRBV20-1	TGCAGTGCTAGACCCCCCACTGAAGCTTTCTTT	CSARPPTEAFF
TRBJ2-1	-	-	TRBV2	TGTGCCAGCAGTGAGGATACAATCTACAATGAGCAGCTCTTC	CASSEDTIYNEQLF
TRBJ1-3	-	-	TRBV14	TGTGCCAGCAGCCAAACTATGACTCGAGACACCATATATTTT	CASSQTMTRDTIYF
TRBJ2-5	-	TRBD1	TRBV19	TGTGCCAGTAGTTTCTCCGGGACAGGGGGCTTGCGAGAGACCCAGTACTTC	CASSFSGTGGLRETQYF
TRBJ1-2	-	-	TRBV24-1	TGTGCCACCAGTGACCCTGACAGACCTTATGGCTACACCTTC	CATSDPDRPYGYTF
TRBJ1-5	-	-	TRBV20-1	TGCAGCGCTAGGGGGGAGAGCAATCGGCCCCAGCATTTT	CSARGESNRPQHF
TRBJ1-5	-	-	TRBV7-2	TGTGCCAGCAGCTTTGGGGGAGGTGGGTACGAGCATTTT	CASSFGGGGYEHF
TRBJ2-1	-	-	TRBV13	TGTGCCAGCAGTGCCGGGACCCAGAGGGTGTACAATGAGCAGTTCTTC	CASSAGTQRVYNEQFF
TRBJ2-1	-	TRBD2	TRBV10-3	TGTGCCATCAGTGAGCCCCGACTAGCGGGAATTGAGCAGTTCTTC	CAISEPRLAGIEQFF
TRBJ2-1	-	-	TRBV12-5	TGTGCTGGTGCCGCACTCGAGAGCTCCTACAATGAGCAGTTCTTC	CAGAALESSYNEQFF
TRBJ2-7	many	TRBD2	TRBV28	TGTGCCAGCAGCCCTAGCGGGAGGGGCGGCGAGCAGTACTTC	CASSPSGRGGEQYF
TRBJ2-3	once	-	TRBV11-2	TGTGCCAGCAGCTTAGTGGGCTACCGTGAGCAGTATTTT	CASSLVGYREQYF
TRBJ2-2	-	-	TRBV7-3	TGTGCCAGCAGCTTACGTGAGACAGCGAACACCGGGGAGCTGTTTTTT	CASSLRETANTGELFF
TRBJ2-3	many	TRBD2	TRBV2	TGTGCCAGCAGTGGGGGACTAGCTTACACGCAGTATTTT	CASSGGLAYTQYF
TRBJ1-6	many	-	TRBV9	TGTGCCAGCAGCGTCCGGACAGCCAATTCACCCCTCCACTTT	CASSVRTANSPLHF
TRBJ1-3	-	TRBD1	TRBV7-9	TGTGCCAGCAGCGGACAGGGTAGTAGAAGCACCATATATTTT	CASSGQGSRSTIYF